The clone carrying this T cell receptor beta chain was observed a few times. Its antigen is not identified. Before thyroid surgery, none of the patients had received any treatment. Methods used by the authors: The authors used CDR3 differences across clinicopathological groups to build a distant-metastasis classifier for papillary thyroid cancer. MiXCR re-clonotyped the PCR reads for TCRdb. These V and J calls originate from TCRdb's pipeline instead of the authors' own analysis. Found here are 15,000 or so clones, 27% of them singletons; the top ten hold roughly 13%. This entry is derived from a study of metastatic and nonmetastatic thyroid tumors. Overall study results and limits: Versus benign nodules, malignant thyroid tumors reportedly had significantly higher TCR beta diversity, in blood and tumor.

The germline gives CDR1 MNHNS, CDR2 SASEGT. This CDR3 is 18 amino acids long. The ends were cut back, 0 bases at V and 1 base at J, with 19 bases in the middle. This rearrangement joins TRBV6-1 to TRBJ2-7; no reliable D call. This TCR was recovered from a female donor with papillary thyroid cancer or a benign thyroid nodule (not recorded which). Some clones in this sample may be carry-over from other donors' samples. The source material was adjacent normal tissue. The CDR3 nucleotides are TGTGCCAGCAGTGAAGCGCCGAGGATACCAATATTATCCTACGAGCAGTACTTC. Amino acids: CASSEAPRIPILSYEQYF.